This entry lists 19 T cell receptor beta chains sequenced from one sample in a study of cytomegalovirus exposure and HLA in healthy donors. The PCR made use of 60 Vbeta and 13 Jbeta primers. Here immunoSEQ multiplex PCR was the method, and the copy in TCRdb shows in-frame clones only, minus some. The table lists about 180,000 clones, roughly 80% of them singletons. Sequencing used PBMCs. The receptors originated from a woman under 30 in good health and CMV-seropositive.

This chain joins TRBV9 and TRBJ2-5, with D possibly matching TRBD1 (6 bases). The CDR3 spans 14 residues. Germline V gene sequence: CDR1 SGDLS, CDR2 YYNGEE. Trimming removed 6 bases at V and 2 bases at J, with 14 bases between. The CDR3: CASNRDTAQETQYF. The CDR3 region has the DNA TGTGCCAGCAACCGGGACACTGCGCAAGAGACCCAGTACTTC.

In this sample, this clone turned up once. The rearrangement uses TRBV2 and TRBJ2-7; 7 positions match TRBD2. The V gene end was trimmed by 10 bases and the J gene end by 0 bases; junction bases not matched to a gene: 15. Germline CDR1 reads SNHLY; CDR2 reads FYNNEI. The CDR3 is 16 residues long. As DNA, the CDR3 is TGTGCCACCCTAGCGGCTTTACAGGAGATCTCCTACGAGCAGTACTTC. It is translated as CATLAALQEISYEQYF.

This clone was picked up one time. This chain connects TRBV7-8 to TRBJ2-2; 8 nucleotides line up with TRBD2. The CDR3 is 15 residues long. Losses at the gene ends were 5 bases for V and 7 bases for J; bases not matched to a gene: 9. Germline V gene data show CDR1 as SGHVS and CDR2 as FQNEAQ. The CDR3 protein is CASSPDGGAGGELFF. Here the CDR3 DNA reads TGTGCCAGCAGCCCAGACGGGGGGGCGGGCGGGGAGCTGTTTTTT. Combining the CDR3 with reference TRBV7-8 and TRBJ2-2 gives the whole variable domain GAGVSQSPRYKVAKRGQDVALRCDPISGHVSLFWYQQALGQGPEFLTYFQNEAQLDKSGLPSDRFFAERPEGSVSTLKIQRTQQEDSAVYLCASSPDGGAGGELFFGEGSRLTVL.

The gene calls are TRBV5-8 and TRBJ2-3, with 8 bases fitting TRBD2. V dropped 7 bases and J dropped 2; count of bases not matched to a gene: 12. This CDR3 has 16 amino acids. CDR1 and CDR2 from the germline V gene are SGHTS and YDEGEE. The CDR3 loop reads CASALGLAGTTDTQYF. DNA of the CDR3: TGTGCCAGCGCCCTAGGGCTAGCGGGTACCACAGATACGCAGTATTTT.

The table lists this clone with a few counts. The V and J genes are TRBV14 and TRBJ2-1; a weak D match, TRBD2 (5 bases). The CDR3 contains 13 residues. V was clipped by 4 bases and J by 8 bases, with 12 bases between them. Germline values: CDR1 SGHDN, CDR2 FVKESK. CDR3 sequence (DNA): TGTGCCAGCAGCCTTCCCGGGCGGGATGAGCAGTTCTTC. Amino acids: CASSLPGRDEQFF.

The genes are TRBV5-1 and TRBJ2-7, with D tentatively TRBD2 (5 bases). Deletions cut 5 bases from V and 0 bases from J, with 9 bases between. There are 13 residues in the CDR3. CDR1 and CDR2 from the germline V gene are SGHRS and YFSETQ. The CDR3 region is CASRDSSSYEQYF. The DNA for the CDR3 is TGCGCCAGCAGGGACTCCAGCTCCTACGAGCAGTACTTC.

The V gene is TRBV10-1, the J gene TRBJ2-3; D remains unclear. Germline CDR1 and CDR2: WNHNN and SYGVQD (reference sequence). The CDR3 loop spans 14 amino acids. V was trimmed by 4 bases and J by 4 bases, leaving 12 bases between them. The CDR3 DNA is TGCGCCAGCAGTGGTCCAGGCGTGGCAGATACGCAGTATTTT. It yields the protein CASSGPGVADTQYF.

The V gene is TRBV14, the J gene TRBJ2-6; 7 bases agree with TRBD1. This CDR3 has 18 amino acids. V dropped 2 bases and J dropped 1; count of bases not matched to a gene: 8. Germline V lookup: CDR1 SGHDN, CDR2 FVKESK. CDR3 protein: CASSQTGAPLSGANVLTF. The CDR3 nucleotides read TGTGCCAGCAGCCAAACAGGGGCCCCATTGTCTGGGGCCAACGTCCTGACTTTC.

This chain joins TRBV4-2 and TRBJ2-5, with 8 bases that match TRBD1. Germline V CDR1 and CDR2: LGHNA, YNFKEQ. Trimming cost V 4 bases and J 1 base; bases outside gene matches: 2. This CDR3 comprises 14 residues. CDR3 residues: CASSRGQGQETQYF. The CDR3 region has the DNA TGTGCCAGCAGCCGAGGACAGGGCCAAGAGACCCAGTACTTC.

This chain connects TRBV7-7 to TRBJ2-5, with a weak D call TRBD1 (5 bases). V was trimmed by 1 base and J by 1 base, leaving 13 bases between them. The germline V gene encodes CDR1 SSHAT and CDR2 FNYEAQ (reference sequence). This CDR3 has 16 amino acids. The CDR3 DNA follows: TGTGCCAGCAGCTTAGTTGGGGCAGCAACCCAAGAGACCCAGTACTTC. This translates into CASSLVGAATQETQYF. The full variable domain, rest sourced from reference TRBV7-7 and TRBJ2-5, is GAGVSQSPRYKVTKRGQDVTLRCDPISSHATLYWYQQALGQGPEFLTYFNYEAQPDKSGLPSDRFSAERPEGSISTLTIQRTEQRDSAMYRCASSLVGAATQETQYFGPGTRLLVL.

This clone came up a few times. The chain carries TRBV7-2 and TRBJ1-1, with a possible D match to TRBD1 (5 bases). V lost 8 bases to trimming and J lost 8 bases, with 15 bases between them. The CDR3 contains 12 residues. Germline CDR1 reads SGHTA; CDR2 reads FQGNSA. Here the CDR3 DNA reads TGTGCCAGCGGCGATTTTGGGGCCGAAGCTTTCTTT. It specifies CASGDFGAEAFF.

The gene calls are TRBV6-5 and TRBJ2-3; 8 bases line up with TRBD2. The CDR3 consists of 15 residues. Germline V CDR1 and CDR2: MNHEY, SVGAGI. V dropped 2 bases and J dropped 2; count of bases not matched to a gene: 3. The CDR3 is CASSYGGGYTDTQYF. CDR3 nucleotides: TGTGCCAGCAGTTACGGCGGGGGGTACACAGATACGCAGTATTTT.

This chain uses TRBV28 with TRBJ1-6, with 8 bases identical to TRBD1. Germline CDR1 MDHEN, CDR2 SYDVKM. This CDR3 contains 16 residues. The V and J ends lost 3 bases and 9 bases, in that order; junction bases with no gene match: 10. The CDR3 sequence: CASSLVGRGLSSPLHF. The CDR3 nucleotides are TGTGCCAGCAGTTTGGTCGGCAGGGGGCTAAGTTCACCCCTCCACTTT.

This clone has just one count. The chain is built from TRBV29-1 and TRBJ1-3; D ambiguous. V was shortened by 3 bases and J by 0 bases, with 12 bases between the two germline ends. Germline V CDR1 and CDR2: SQVTM, ANQGSEA. The CDR3 sequence is 15 residues long. The CDR3 region has the DNA TGCAGCGTTGACATTCGAGGGCCCTCTGGAAACACCATATATTTT. It translates to CSVDIRGPSGNTIYF.

V usage is TRBV7-2 and J usage is TRBJ1-2, with 7 bases that match TRBD1. V dropped 5 bases and J dropped 6; count of bases not matched to a gene: 12. Germline CDR1 is SGHTA and CDR2 is FQGNSA. CDR3 length: 15 amino acids. The CDR3 here is CASSATPPTGNGYTF. CDR3 nucleotides: TGTGCCAGCAGCGCAACGCCCCCGACAGGGAATGGCTACACCTTC.

This chain joins TRBV2 and TRBJ1-5, with 8 bases aligning to TRBD1. Germline trimming cut 4 bases from V and 3 bases from J; bases unmatched to any gene: 5. CDR3 size: 15 residues. CDR1 SNHLY and CDR2 FYNNEI come from the germline V gene. The chain's CDR3 is CASSGQGSTNQPQHF. The CDR3 DNA is TGTGCCAGCAGTGGACAGGGGTCCACCAATCAGCCCCAGCATTTT.

The chain links TRBV4-1 to TRBJ2-5, with D perhaps matching TRBD1 (7 bases). In germline, CDR1 is MGHRA, CDR2 YSYEKL. This CDR3 has 17 amino acids. V gave up 0 bases and J gave up 3 bases, with 17 bases separating them. CDR3 region: CASSQESQGRGEETQYF. In DNA, the CDR3 is TGCGCCAGCAGCCAAGAAAGTCAAGGCAGGGGGGAAGAGACCCAGTACTTC.

V usage is TRBV28 and J usage is TRBJ1-6; the D is unclear. V lost 3 bases and J 7 bases, leaving 4 bases between the germline ends. Looked up from germline, CDR1 is MDHEN and CDR2 is SYDVKM. This CDR3 spans 12 amino acids. The CDR3 DNA sequence: TGTGCCAGCAGTTTTATGAATTCACCCCTCCACTTT. Amino acid sequence: CASSFMNSPLHF.

This clone was counted between two and nine times. This chain connects TRBV5-1 to TRBJ1-1; D gene unclear. The CDR3 extends over 14 amino acids. The germline V gene encodes CDR1 SGHRS and CDR2 YFSETQ. The V and J ends lost 1 base and 1 base respectively, with 8 bases between them. The CDR3, as DNA: TGCGCCAGCAGCTTGTTTAACTCGAACACTGAAGCTTTCTTT. Translation gives CASSLFNSNTEAFF.